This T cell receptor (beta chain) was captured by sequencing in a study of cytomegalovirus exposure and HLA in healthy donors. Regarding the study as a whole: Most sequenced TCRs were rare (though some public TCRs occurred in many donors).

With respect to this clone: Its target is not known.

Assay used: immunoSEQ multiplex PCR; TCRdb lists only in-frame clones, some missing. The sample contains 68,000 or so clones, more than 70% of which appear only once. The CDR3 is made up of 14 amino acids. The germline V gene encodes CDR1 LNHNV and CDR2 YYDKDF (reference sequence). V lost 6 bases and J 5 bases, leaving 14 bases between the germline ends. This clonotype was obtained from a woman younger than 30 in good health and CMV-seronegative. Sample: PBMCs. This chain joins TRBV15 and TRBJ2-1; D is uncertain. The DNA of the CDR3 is TGTGCCACCAGTGTCGAGACTCACAACAATGAGCAGTTCTTC. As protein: CATSVETHNNEQFF.